This T cell receptor beta chain was documented in a study of early T cells in non-severe SARS-CoV-2 infection. Unique molecular identifiers tagged individual cDNA molecules. Using its own MiXCR run on the 5' RACE reads, TCRdb lists one record per CDR3 protein. The data contain around 60,000 distinct CDR3 sequences, more than 15% of them singletons. This clonotype was observed a handful of times. Its specificity is unknown. Germline assignment: CDR1 ENHRY and CDR2 SYGVKD. The CDR3 runs 15 residues. V was clipped by 4 bases and J by 1 base; unmatched bases: 5. Findings and limits, study-wide: The VDJdb matching leaned toward anti-spike CD8 responses and overlooked private and CD4 specificities.

Source: whole blood, taken at baseline. This TCR was recovered from an adult who was a healthcare worker with PCR-confirmed SARS-CoV-2 infection or an uninfected control (not recorded which). The chain employs TRBV10-3 and TRBJ2-7; the match to TRBD2 covers 9 bases. This chain's CDR3 is CAISGRLAGSYEQYF. CDR3 bases: TGTGCCATCAGTGGGAGGCTAGCGGGGTCCTACGAGCAGTACTTC.